The rows below give T cell receptor beta chains drawn from one sample of a study of shared clonotypes between healthy human individuals. The protocol was immunoSEQ multiplex PCR, while the TCRdb copy is restricted to in-frame clones and leaves out a portion. The sample consists of 450,000 to 600,000 clones, more than 65% of them appearing once. Input material: PBMCs. The source of these receptors is a woman aged 40 to 50 in good health. Some clones in this sample may be carry-over from other donors' samples. Both conserved end residues are part of each CDR3. A D gene is named only where the DNA matches it firmly. Some rows mark clone size as missing; the rest say once, few, many or name a class of expanded clone.

cdr3_aa | cdr3_nt | clone_size | j_call | v_call | d_call
CASGQGRDTQYF | TGTGCTAGTGGTCAGGGTCGGGATACGCAGTATTTT | . | TRBJ2-3 | TRBV12-5 | .
CASSPRTGFSSGNTIYF | TGTGCCAGCAGCCCTCGGACAGGGTTTTCCTCTGGAAACACCATATATTTT | . | TRBJ1-3 | TRBV7-2 | TRBD1
CASSLVGPATNEKLFF | TGCGCCAGCAGCTTGGTTGGGCCTGCAACTAATGAAAAACTGTTTTTT | . | TRBJ1-4 | TRBV5-1 | .
CASSQDWLAGSETQYF | TGTGCCAGCAGCCAAGATTGGCTAGCGGGAAGTGAGACCCAGTACTTC | once | TRBJ2-5 | TRBV4-2 | TRBD2
CASSQWGTNEKLFF | TGTGCCAGCAGCCAGTGGGGGACTAATGAAAAACTGTTTTTT | once | TRBJ1-4 | TRBV5-4 | .
CASSPRQGRRYEQYF | TGTGCCAGTAGTCCTAGACAGGGGAGACGGTACGAGCAGTACTTC | few | TRBJ2-7 | TRBV19 | TRBD1
CASSNRALNGQFF | TGTGCCAGCAGCAATAGAGCTTTGAACGGGCAGTTCTTC | . | TRBJ2-1 | TRBV27 | .
CASSFQLSYEQYF | TGCGCCAGCAGCTTCCAGCTCTCCTACGAGCAGTACTTC | many | TRBJ2-7 | TRBV5-1 | .
CASGQVALGEQYF | TGTGCCAGCGGGCAGGTCGCCTTGGGCGAGCAGTACTTC | . | TRBJ2-7 | TRBV27 | .
CASGIRLGGKLFF | TGTGCCTCTGGAATTAGGTTAGGGGGGAAACTGTTTTTT | . | TRBJ1-4 | TRBV30 | .
CASSLADTDTQYF | TGCGCCAGCAGCTTGGCCGACACAGATACGCAGTATTTT | . | TRBJ2-3 | TRBV5-1 | .
CASSLRFRDREYF | TGTGCCAGCAGCCTACGATTCCGGGACAGGGAGTACTTC | . | TRBJ2-4 | TRBV2 | TRBD1
CASSELDRGDGDEQFF | TGCGCCAGCAGTGAGCTTGACAGGGGAGACGGGGATGAGCAGTTCTTC | . | TRBJ2-1 | TRBV10-1 | TRBD1
CASSHLAGGYNEQFF | TGTGCCAGCAGCCACCTAGCGGGAGGATACAATGAGCAGTTCTTC | . | TRBJ2-1 | TRBV7-9 | TRBD2
CSDGGGLAGGQETQYF | TGCAGCGACGGTGGGGGACTAGCGGGAGGCCAAGAGACCCAGTACTTC | . | TRBJ2-5 | TRBV29-1 | TRBD2
CAASEGPYGYTF | TGTGCCGCCTCTGAAGGGCCCTATGGCTACACCTTC | . | TRBJ1-2 | TRBV6-5 | .
CSVGQESSYEQYF | TGCAGCGTTGGACAGGAGAGCTCCTACGAGCAGTACTTC | . | TRBJ2-7 | TRBV29-1 | .
CASSETSNNEQFF | TGTGCCAGCAGTGAGACTAGCAATAATGAGCAGTTCTTC | few | TRBJ2-1 | TRBV6-4 | TRBD2
CASSLDPNEKLFF | TGTGCCAGCAGCCTTGATCCTAATGAAAAACTGTTTTTT | . | TRBJ1-4 | TRBV5-6 | .
CASRGQGAYEQYF | TGCGCCAGCAGGGGACAGGGGGCGTACGAGCAGTACTTC | . | TRBJ2-7 | TRBV10-2 | TRBD1